The clone carrying this T cell receptor beta chain was detected a few times. Its antigen is unidentified. These data are taken from a study of T cell repertoires in cytomegalovirus infection. For the study at large: Public signatures in TCR beta pointed to CMV infection and matching HLA type. General study results and limits: Ex vivo, HLA-C-restricted CMV-specific TCR beta clonotypes prevailed over the rest of the response. Cumulative public TCR beta family frequency identified carriers of CMV plus the relevant HLA.

MiXCR, applied by TCRdb to the reads, yields one record per CDR3 protein. The top ten clones hold around 48% of a sample with 570,000 or so distinct CDR3 sequences, roughly 43% of them seen once. The material was cultured PBMCs, obtained from culture after CMV antigen stimulation. This sequence was found in a human donor in good health (CMV status not recorded). Some clones in this sample may be carry-over from other donors' samples.

CDR3 residues: CASSLYLDGRYEQYF. The DNA of the CDR3 is TGTGCCAGCAGCTTATACCTGGACGGCCGCTACGAGCAGTACTTC. J is TRBJ2-7 and V is TRBV7-2; D remains unclear. The ends were cut back, 2 bases at V and 3 bases at J, with 14 bases in the middle. The germline V gene encodes CDR1 SGHTA and CDR2 FQGNSA. CDR3 length equals 15 residues.